The 3 T cell receptor beta chains given below trace back to one sample, sequenced in a study of vaccination and CD4 T cells after COVID-19. Treatment meaning: approximately 10-day PBMC culture with coronavirus spike peptide pools or control peptides (ViraFEST assay). Gathered ahead of the COVID-19 pandemic (2011-2018) were the CD4+ T cells of the unexposed donor. Cultured CD4+ T-cell DNA underwent Oncomine TCR Beta short-read sequencing. TCRdb re-called the PCR reads with MiXCR, one entry per CDR3 protein. The sample comprises 7,000 to 9,500 distinct CDR3 sequences, roughly 35% of which are singletons, and 25% to 30% rests with the top ten. Their cognate antigens are unknown. Specimen: CD4+ T cells from blood, cultured in vitro. The origin of the receptors is a human donor in good health.

This chain joins TRBV7-2 and TRBJ2-7; TRBD2 might be the D (6 bases). This CDR3 contains 14 residues. V was trimmed by 1 base and J by 3 bases, leaving 10 bases between them. Germline CDR1 reads SGHTA; CDR2 reads FQGNSA. CDR3 in DNA: TGTGCCAGCAGCTTAGTTGGGGGAGGCTACGAGCAGTACTTC. It codes for CASSLVGGGYEQYF.

The genes are TRBV7-9 and TRBJ1-1; maybe TRBD1 (6 bases). This CDR3 comprises 13 residues. V lost 5 bases, J lost 5 bases, and 12 bases lay in between. The germline CDR1 and CDR2 sequences are SEHNR and FQNEAQ (reference sequence). This chain's CDR3 is CASSLQGGTEAFF. The CDR3 bases are TGTGCCAGCAGCCTACAAGGGGGGACTGAAGCTTTCTTT.

This chain uses TRBV14 with TRBJ1-1, with 7 bases that match TRBD1. The CDR3 covers 17 residues. CDR1 is SGHDN, CDR2 FVKESK, per germline. V lost 1 base to trimming and J lost 2 bases; unmatched junction nucleotides: 10. Here the CDR3 reads CASSQVTWGQINTEAFF. Here the CDR3 DNA reads TGTGCCAGCAGCCAAGTAACTTGGGGACAGATAAACACTGAAGCTTTCTTT.